This T cell receptor beta chain stems from a study of shared clonotypes between healthy human individuals. The CDR3 length is 14 residues. Looked up from germline, CDR1 is MDHEN and CDR2 is SYDVKM. Trimming cost V 8 bases and J 3 bases, with 16 bases left between them. Naive CD8 cells, CD45RO-negative and positively selected for CCR7, excluded terminally differentiated effector memory CD45RA+ cells. Clones were sequenced by immunoSEQ multiplex PCR, and TCRdb holds only the in-frame ones, with some missing. This sample yields more than 2 million clones, of which around 95% are seen a single time; roughly 1.7% belongs to the top ten.

The V and J genes are TRBV28 and TRBJ1-1; tentatively, D is TRBD1 (5 bases). The material sequenced was naive CD8+ T cells from PBMCs. This clonotype was sampled from a man between 18 and 29 years old in good health. Some clones in this sample may be carry-over from other donors' samples. CDR3 residues: CASRPGFEYTEAFF. CDR3 in DNA: TGTGCCAGCCGACCAGGGTTCGAGTACACTGAAGCTTTCTTT.